This entry concerns a single T cell receptor (beta chain). The antigen is undetermined. The data derive from a study of T cells after yellow fever vaccination. This CDR3 has 17 residues. Deletions cut 4 bases from V and 3 bases from J, with 17 bases between. CDR1 SGHNT and CDR2 YYREEE come from the germline V gene (reference sequence). Study-wide points: The booster saw the reappearance of most primary-vaccination clones (about 95% CD4, less than 90% CD8). Peaking faster, on day 5 versus 15, the secondary response was nonetheless weaker. Overall, a small share of clonotypes was seen in both CD4 and CD8 compartments.

Template switching by 5'RACE produced TCR cDNA, adding a universal primer site and UMIs. MiXCR, applied by TCRdb to the 5' RACE reads, yields one record per CDR3 protein. The sample carries under 700,000 distinct CDR3 sequences, about a sixth recorded once. The sequence came from a man younger than 30 who received the YFV17D yellow fever vaccine. Sequencing was performed on PBMCs, taken about 5 days after the first yellow fever vaccination. The rearrangement uses TRBV5-4 and TRBJ1-6, with D tentatively TRBD1 (5 bases). The CDR3: CASSLTPDRIYNSPLHF. The CDR3 DNA reads TGTGCCAGCAGCCTCACCCCTGACAGAATCTATAATTCACCCCTCCACTTT.